Described below is a single TCR beta chain sequence and its context. A read error may produce the germline difference seen at one junction end. These data are taken from a study of technical replicates of blood from four donors. This CDR3 region has 13 residues. Germline assignment: CDR1 SGHNT and CDR2 YYREEE (reference sequence). Sequencing used immunoSEQ multiplex PCR; TCRdb keeps in-frame clones, though not all of them. The table lists roughly 90,000 clones, about 94% of them singletons. Sequencing was done on a sample of T cells isolated from PBMCs. The clonotype originates from a human donor in good health. The chain links TRBV5-4 to TRBJ1-2, with 7 bases matching TRBD1. The CDR3 DNA reads TGTGTCAGCAGCCCGGGGGACAGCTATGGCTACACCTTC. This sequence encodes CVSSPGDSYGYTF.